This record concerns one T cell receptor (beta chain) sequence. What it recognizes is unknown. Germline V CDR1 and CDR2: SGDLS, YYNGEE. The ends lost 2 bases at V and 5 bases at J; junction bases unmatched: 6. The CDR3 loop spans 15 amino acids. Memory CD4+ cells were the fraction left after CD45RA+ naive selection. The data were obtained in a study of shared clonotypes between healthy human individuals. Study-level results: It was observed that 5% to 6.5% of naive CD4 clonotypes were shared across a handful of donors. Tissues were not sampled, only blood, and their repertoires likely differ.

The assay was run at deep level. Profiling relied on immunoSEQ multiplex PCR, and the TCRdb table lists in-frame clones only, not all of them. The sample lists about 1.5 million clones; under 99% were seen once. The sequenced sample consisted of naive CD4+ T cells sorted from blood. Indicated subset: CD45RA+ positively selected. This TCR was sampled from a man between 25 and 39 years old in good health. The chain uses TRBV9 and TRBJ2-7; 11 bases match TRBD2. The CDR3 loop is CASSVRASGRNEQYF. The DNA of the CDR3 is TGTGCCAGCAGCGTCAGGGCTAGCGGGAGGAACGAGCAGTACTTC. The full variable domain, completed using reference TRBV9 and TRBJ2-7, is DSGVTQTPKHLITATGQRVTLRCSPRSGDLSVYWYQQSLDQGLQFLIQYYNGEERAKGNILERFSAQQFPDLHSELNLSSLELGDSALYFCASSVRASGRNEQYFGPGTRLTVT.